These 5 T cell receptor beta chains came from one sample sequenced in a study of radiotherapy plus CTLA-4 blockade in lung cancer. Data came from immunoSEQ multiplex PCR; TCRdb stores just in-frame clones and leaves some out. The sample has roughly 80,000 clones; around 74% are singletons. Sequences were derived from peripheral blood, sampled from a patient treated with radiotherapy plus ipilimumab. All receptors come from a human donor with non-small cell lung cancer whose response to radiotherapy plus ipilimumab could not be evaluated.

A single count supports this clone. J is TRBJ2-7 and V is TRBV28; TRBD1 aligns across 8 bases. Trimming removed 7 bases from V and 0 bases from J; junction bases left unmatched: 8. The CDR3 totals 15 residues. Germline V CDR1 and CDR2: MDHEN, SYDVKM. CDR3 loop: CASTSGGAVSYEQYF. Written as DNA, the CDR3 is TGTGCCAGCACCTCAGGGGGCGCGGTCTCCTACGAGCAGTACTTC. The full variable domain, with the rest looked up from reference TRBV28 and TRBJ2-7, is DVKVTQSSRYLVKRTGEKVFLECVQDMDHENMFWYRQDPGLGLRLIYFSYDVKMKEKGDIPEGYSVSREKKERFSLILESASTNQTSMYLCASTSGGAVSYEQYFGPGTRLTVT.

The rearrangement links TRBV7-9 to TRBJ2-5, with D maybe TRBD1 (5 bases). The CDR3 extends over 14 amino acids. V was cut by 0 bases and J by 5 bases, with 10 bases left in between. CDR1 is SEHNR and CDR2 is FQNEAQ in the germline V gene (reference sequence). The CDR3 region is CASSLALGAETQYF. CDR3 nucleotide sequence: TGTGCCAGCAGCTTAGCGCTAGGGGCGGAGACCCAGTACTTC.

This rearrangement joins TRBV11-3 to TRBJ2-3; D is possibly TRBD2 (5 bases). Germline-derived CDR1 and CDR2 are SGHNT and YENEEA. The V and J ends lost 5 bases and 4 bases respectively, with 13 bases between them. The CDR3 consists of 14 residues. For the CDR3, the DNA is TGTGCCAGCAGCCAACGGGCTAGCCCAGATACGCAGTATTTT. Translated, it gives CASSQRASPDTQYF.

This chain joins TRBV6-5 and TRBJ1-2; D is possibly TRBD1 (5 bases). The CDR3 covers 14 residues. The V gene lost 5 bases and the J gene lost 8 bases, with 18 bases spanning the gap. Germline CDR1 reads MNHEY; CDR2 reads SVGAGI. CDR3 protein: CASSQPGTLSGYTF. CDR3 in DNA: TGTGCCAGCAGTCAACCCGGGACTCTCTCAGGCTACACCTTC.

The chain links TRBV5-1 to TRBJ2-1; D possibly corresponds to TRBD2 (6 bases). The V end lost 4 bases, the J end lost 3 bases, and 17 bases lay between the germline ends. The length of the CDR3 is 16 residues. Germline V gene sequence: CDR1 SGHRS, CDR2 YFSETQ. CDR3 sequence: CASSPPASVSYNEQFF. The CDR3 nucleotides read TGCGCCAGCAGCCCCCCGGCTAGCGTTAGCTACAATGAGCAGTTCTTC.